The 4 T cell receptor beta chains in this list originate from one sample, sequenced in a study of T cell repertoires in cytomegalovirus infection. MiXCR was run by TCRdb on the reads, yielding one entry per CDR3 protein. Of 250,000 to 300,000 distinct CDR3 sequences listed, less than 9.5% are singletons. Sequencing was done on a sample of PBMCs. These receptor sequences come from a human donor in good health (CMV status not recorded). Some clones in this sample may be carry-over from other donors' samples.

The chain recombines TRBV20-1 with TRBJ2-7; 12 bases align to TRBD1. This CDR3 contains 14 residues. V shed 5 bases and J 7 bases; nucleotides not matched to a gene: 9. Germline lookup yields CDR1 DFQATT and CDR2 SNEGSKA (reference sequence). The CDR3 is CSADPGTGGGEQYF. CDR3 bases: TGCAGTGCTGACCCCGGGACAGGGGGCGGTGAGCAGTACTTC.

This clonotype was counted many times. CDR3 residues: CASSLRGLAGGYNEQFF. As DNA, the CDR3 is TGTGCCAGCAGCCTAAGAGGCCTAGCGGGGGGCTACAATGAGCAGTTCTTC. This chain joins TRBV7-2 and TRBJ2-1; 11 nucleotides line up with TRBD2. Trimming removed 5 bases from V and 3 bases from J; junction bases left unmatched: 9. Germline CDR1 and CDR2: SGHTA and FQGNSA. The CDR3 spans 17 residues.

The chain combines TRBV6-6 with TRBJ2-5, with D perhaps matching TRBD2 (6 bases). Germline CDR1 MNHNY, CDR2 SVGAGI (reference sequence). The ends were cut back, 2 bases at V and 1 base at J, with 14 bases in the middle. The length of the CDR3 is 16 residues. In DNA form, the CDR3 reads TGTGCCAGCAGTTACCTTCCCGCGGGGCCCCAAGAGACCCAGTACTTC. Its protein is CASSYLPAGPQETQYF.

The chain uses TRBV20-1 and TRBJ1-2, with TRBD1 matching 9 bases. Germline V lookup: CDR1 DFQATT, CDR2 SNEGSKA (reference sequence). With 1 base clipped from V and 6 bases from J, the junction kept 9 bases outside the gene matches. The CDR3 extends over 15 amino acids. CDR3 in DNA: TGCAGTGCTAGAGTCCCGGACAGGGGAGTTGATGGCTACACCTTC. It specifies CSARVPDRGVDGYTF.